Listed below are T cell receptor beta chains from one sample, sequenced in a study of blood T cell repertoires in COVID-19. Repertoires were generated with immunoSEQ multiplex PCR, while TCRdb's copy carries only in-frame clones and drops some. The data contain 310,000 or so clones, 90% of them singletons. The sequencing sample was made of PBMCs or T cells enriched from blood (not recorded which). The source of these receptors is a woman aged 18-35 years with acute COVID-19. Both conserved end residues are part of each CDR3. The order of the fields is V gene, J gene, D gene, clone size, CDR3 DNA, CDR3 protein. The D gene is left open where the match is weak. Size is omitted from some rows. Given values are once, few, many or a class for expanded clones.

V gene: TRBV4-2
J gene: TRBJ2-1
D gene: TRBD2
clone size: .
CDR3 DNA: TGTGCCAGCAGCCACCGGACTAGCATGGATGAGCAGTTCTTC
CDR3 protein: CASSHRTSMDEQFF

V gene: TRBV6-2/TRBV6-3
J gene: TRBJ1-3
D gene: TRBD1
clone size: .
CDR3 DNA: TGTGCCAGCAGCCCTAAGACAGGGGGACTCAGCTCTGGAAACACCATATATTTT
CDR3 protein: CASSPKTGGLSSGNTIYF

V gene: TRBV10-1
J gene: TRBJ2-3
D gene: TRBD1
clone size: .
CDR3 DNA: TGCGCCAGCAGCTCAGGGGGAACTAGCACAGATACGCAGTATTTT
CDR3 protein: CASSSGGTSTDTQYF

V gene: TRBV30
J gene: TRBJ1-6
D gene: TRBD1
clone size: once
CDR3 DNA: TGTGCCTGGGGACAGGGTCACAATTCACCCCTCCACTTT
CDR3 protein: CAWGQGHNSPLHF

V gene: TRBV5-6
J gene: TRBJ2-4
D gene: TRBD1
clone size: .
CDR3 DNA: TGTGCCAGCAGCTTCAGGACAGGGGATTTTGGCATTCAGTACTTC
CDR3 protein: CASSFRTGDFGIQYF

V gene: TRBV27
J gene: TRBJ2-3
D gene: .
clone size: .
CDR3 DNA: TGTGCCACCGCGGACAGAGGCCCCACAGATACGCAGTATTTT
CDR3 protein: CATADRGPTDTQYF

V gene: TRBV7-2
J gene: TRBJ2-6
D gene: .
clone size: .
CDR3 DNA: TGTGCCAGCAGCTTCGGGGGGCCTGGGGCCAACGTCCTGACTTTC
CDR3 protein: CASSFGGPGANVLTF

V gene: TRBV27
J gene: TRBJ2-1
D gene: .
clone size: .
CDR3 DNA: TGTGCCAGCAGTTTGGGCCGCAGTGAGCAGTTCTTC
CDR3 protein: CASSLGRSEQFF

V gene: TRBV30
J gene: TRBJ2-5
D gene: .
clone size: .
CDR3 DNA: TGTGCCTGGAGCCCTGGTCTAAAGACCCAGTACTTC
CDR3 protein: CAWSPGLKTQYF

V gene: TRBV30
J gene: TRBJ2-1
D gene: TRBD2
clone size: .
CDR3 DNA: TGTGCCTGGAGTGAAGGGTCTAGCGGATACAATGAGCAGTTCTTC
CDR3 protein: CAWSEGSSGYNEQFF

V gene: TRBV5-4
J gene: TRBJ2-3
D gene: .
clone size: .
CDR3 DNA: TGTGCCAGCAGCTTGGGGGAGGATACGCAGTATTTT
CDR3 protein: CASSLGEDTQYF

V gene: TRBV5-1
J gene: TRBJ2-7
D gene: TRBD1
clone size: .
CDR3 DNA: TGCGCCAGCAGCTTGGACAGGGGAGTCTACGAGCAGTACTTC
CDR3 protein: CASSLDRGVYEQYF

V gene: TRBV18
J gene: TRBJ1-2
D gene: TRBD1
clone size: .
CDR3 DNA: TGTGCCAGCTCACCCGGACAGGGAGACTATGGCTACACCTTC
CDR3 protein: CASSPGQGDYGYTF

V gene: TRBV4-3
J gene: TRBJ2-1
D gene: .
clone size: .
CDR3 DNA: TGCGCCAGCAGCCAACGGGGGAATGAGCAGTTCTTC
CDR3 protein: CASSQRGNEQFF

V gene: TRBV2
J gene: TRBJ2-3
D gene: .
clone size: .
CDR3 DNA: TGTGCCAGCAGTGTTACCGGGTCCACAGATACGCAGTATTTT
CDR3 protein: CASSVTGSTDTQYF

V gene: TRBV29-1
J gene: TRBJ2-7
D gene: TRBD2
clone size: .
CDR3 DNA: TGCAGCGCCAACGAAAGGACTAGCGGGACGAGGCAGTACTTC
CDR3 protein: CSANERTSGTRQYF

V gene: TRBV13
J gene: TRBJ2-1
D gene: TRBD2
clone size: .
CDR3 DNA: TGTGCCAGTGATTTAGCGGGAGGGGCCTCCTACAATGAGCAGTTCTTC
CDR3 protein: CASDLAGGASYNEQFF

V gene: TRBV3-1/TRBV3-2
J gene: TRBJ2-7
D gene: TRBD2
clone size: few
CDR3 DNA: TGTGCCAGCAGCCAAGCGAGCGGGAAGTCCTACGAGCAGTACTTC
CDR3 protein: CASSQASGKSYEQYF

V gene: TRBV13
J gene: TRBJ2-1
D gene: .
clone size: few
CDR3 DNA: TGTGCCAGCACAAATCAACTATCGGGGGACTCCTACAATGAGCAGTTCTTC
CDR3 protein: CASTNQLSGDSYNEQFF

V gene: TRBV19
J gene: TRBJ2-3
D gene: TRBD2
clone size: .
CDR3 DNA: TGTGCCAGCCAATCCGCAACCGGACTAGCGGGAGGAACAGATACGCAGTATTTT
CDR3 protein: CASQSATGLAGGTDTQYF

V gene: TRBV9
J gene: TRBJ2-1
D gene: .
clone size: .
CDR3 DNA: TGTGCCAGCAGCGTCCTAGCGCGAGGTAATGAGCAGTTCTTC
CDR3 protein: CASSVLARGNEQFF

V gene: TRBV18
J gene: TRBJ2-7
D gene: .
clone size: .
CDR3 DNA: TGTGCCAGCTCACCAGACGAGGAGAGTAACTCCTACGAGCAGTACTTC
CDR3 protein: CASSPDEESNSYEQYF

V gene: TRBV2
J gene: TRBJ1-1
D gene: .
clone size: .
CDR3 DNA: TGTGCCAGCAGGCTGTCGGGGGGCCGCGGCACTGAAGCTTTCTTT
CDR3 protein: CASRLSGGRGTEAFF

V gene: TRBV5-8
J gene: TRBJ2-5
D gene: TRBD1
clone size: .
CDR3 DNA: TGTGCCAGCAGGCCCCGAGACAGGGCCAAAGAGACCCAGTACTTC
CDR3 protein: CASRPRDRAKETQYF

V gene: TRBV25-1
J gene: TRBJ1-4
D gene: .
clone size: .
CDR3 DNA: TGTGCCAGCAGTGAATCTGGAGCAGGGACTAATGAAAAACTGTTTTTT
CDR3 protein: CASSESGAGTNEKLFF

V gene: TRBV11-3
J gene: TRBJ2-1
D gene: TRBD2
clone size: .
CDR3 DNA: TGTGCCAGCAGCTTAGATTACACTAGCGGGAGCTATGAGCAGTTCTTC
CDR3 protein: CASSLDYTSGSYEQFF

V gene: TRBV7-2
J gene: TRBJ2-7
D gene: .
clone size: .
CDR3 DNA: TGTGCCAGCAGCTTAGGAGGCGGAAAGGGGTCCTACGAGCAGTACTTC
CDR3 protein: CASSLGGGKGSYEQYF

V gene: TRBV29-1
J gene: TRBJ1-2
D gene: .
clone size: .
CDR3 DNA: TGCAGCGTTGTTAACTCCTATGGCTACACCTTC
CDR3 protein: CSVVNSYGYTF

V gene: TRBV2
J gene: TRBJ1-5
D gene: .
clone size: once
CDR3 DNA: TGTGCCAGCAGTGCCTACCCGATTAATCAGCCCCAGCATTTT
CDR3 protein: CASSAYPINQPQHF